These 8 T cell receptor beta chains were all obtained from the same sample, sequenced in a study of cytomegalovirus exposure and HLA in healthy donors. PCR primers comprised 60 Vbeta and 13 Jbeta primers. Generated by immunoSEQ multiplex PCR, the TCRdb table keeps only in-frame clones and is missing some. The table includes under 200,000 clones, more than 75% detected once. Sequenced sample: PBMCs. The receptors derive from a girl between 5 and 17 years old in good health and CMV-seropositive.

CDR3 sequence (DNA): TGTGCCGGCCGACAGGGTGGCCGAAACACCATATATTTT. Protein: CAGRQGGRNTIYF. V is TRBV30 and J is TRBJ1-3; 7 bases fit TRBD1. The CDR3 runs 13 residues. CDR1 and CDR2 (germline): GTSNPN, SVGIG (reference sequence). V gave up 8 bases and J gave up 5 bases; unmatched junction bases: 9.

This clone was picked up a small number of times. The V call is TRBV4-3, the J call TRBJ1-1; D unclear. The CDR3 is 18 amino acids. V was pared by 0 bases and J by 2 bases, with 19 bases between. Germline CDR1 and CDR2: LGHNA and YSLEER. CDR3 in amino acids: CASSQERSVILSNTEAFF. CDR3 coding DNA: TGCGCCAGCAGCCAAGAACGGAGCGTCATCCTTTCTAACACTGAAGCTTTCTTT.

CDR3 sequence reads: CASSSGYPYYGYTF. The CDR3 DNA is TGTGCCAGCAGCTCAGGGTACCCCTACTATGGCTACACCTTC. The chain couples TRBV6-5 to TRBJ1-2, with a weak D call TRBD1 (5 bases). The CDR3 runs 14 residues. Germline-derived CDR1 and CDR2 are MNHEY and SVGAGI. The V end was cut by 6 bases, the J end by 3 bases, with 14 bases between.

CDR3 region: CSVASGVGTDTQYF. The CDR3 region has the DNA TGCAGCGTTGCTAGCGGTGTGGGCACAGATACGCAGTATTTT. The V and J genes are TRBV29-1 and TRBJ2-3; the match to TRBD2 covers 7 bases. The V segment lost 4 bases and the J segment 1 base; nucleotides outside the gene matches: 5. The length of the CDR3 is 14 residues. CDR1 is SQVTM and CDR2 is ANQGSEA in the germline V gene.

This chain uses TRBV20-1 with TRBJ2-3; maybe TRBD2 (5 bases). Trimming took 7 bases from V and 5 from J, leaving 10 bases between them. This CDR3 spans 11 amino acids. Germline lookup yields CDR1 DFQATT and CDR2 SNEGSKA (reference sequence). The CDR3 region has the DNA TGCAGTGAAAACCGGGGAGATACGCAGTATTTT. Its protein is CSENRGDTQYF.

The V gene is TRBV28, the J gene TRBJ1-2; tentatively, D is TRBD1 (5 bases). Trimming took 4 bases from V and 2 from J, leaving 11 bases between them. This CDR3 comprises 14 residues. CDR1 MDHEN and CDR2 SYDVKM come from the germline V gene. The CDR3 DNA is TGTGCCAGCAGTTCCGGGACTGGGAACTATGGCTACACCTTC. Translated: CASSSGTGNYGYTF.

The chain combines TRBV14 with TRBJ2-3; D possibly corresponds to TRBD2 (7 bases). The CDR3 has 16 residues. CDR1 and CDR2 (germline): SGHDN, FVKESK. Trimming removed 0 bases from V and 4 bases from J, with 14 bases in between. The CDR3 protein is CASSQDLKGGADTQYF. The CDR3 coding sequence is TGTGCCAGCAGCCAAGATTTGAAGGGGGGGGCAGATACGCAGTATTTT.

This clone has just a few counts. The junction departs from the called germline gene at one end, perhaps through a read error. J is TRBJ1-5 and V is TRBV19; 8 bases align to TRBD1. The CDR3 is made up of 15 amino acids. Per the germline V gene, CDR1 is LNHDA and CDR2 is SQIVND (reference sequence). The CDR3 DNA reads as TGTGCCAGTAGTATTTATCAGGGGGCAGATCAGCCCCACCATTTT. Translated: CASSIYQGADQPHHF. Supplemented by reference TRBV19 and TRBJ1-5, the full variable domain reads DGGITQSPKYLFRKEGQNVTLSCEQNLNHDAMYWYRQDPGQGLRLIYYSQIVNDFQKGDIAEGYSVSREKKESFPLTVTSAQKNPTAFYLCASSIYQGADQPHHFGDGTRLSIL.